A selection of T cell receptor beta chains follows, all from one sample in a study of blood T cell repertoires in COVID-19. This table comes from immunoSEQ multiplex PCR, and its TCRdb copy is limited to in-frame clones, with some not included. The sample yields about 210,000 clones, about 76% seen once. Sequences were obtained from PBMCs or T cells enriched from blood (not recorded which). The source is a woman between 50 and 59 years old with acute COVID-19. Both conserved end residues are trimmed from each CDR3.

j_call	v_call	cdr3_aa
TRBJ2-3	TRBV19	ASKWGGSDTQY
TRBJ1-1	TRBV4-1	ASSQRGSTEAF
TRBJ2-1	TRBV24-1	ATSDRAGVANEQF
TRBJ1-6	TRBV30	AWSVGQVFYNSPLH
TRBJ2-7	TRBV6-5	ASSSPGQGNYEQY
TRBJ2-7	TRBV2	ASSPTETLYEQY
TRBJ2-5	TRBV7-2	ASSSGTGARETQY
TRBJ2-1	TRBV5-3	ARSFWPDRLGNEQF
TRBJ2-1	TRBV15	ATSGDRGEGNEQF
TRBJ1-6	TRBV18	ASSLTDRVDSPLH
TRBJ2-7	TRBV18	ASSPLAGNVQY
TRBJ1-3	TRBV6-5	ASSYSTGAGNTIY